This TCR beta chain was sequenced in a study of blood T cell repertoires in COVID-19 (TCRdb year 2020). Notes on the research overall: Collaborator samples came from the United States, Italy and Spain and covered acute and convalescent phases of COVID-19. The prospective study material was composed of cDNA or gDNA derived from T cells, B-cell-depleted T cells, or PBMCs. Deeply sampled blood TCRbeta repertoires from subjects exposed to, actively infected with, or recovered from COVID-19 were included in the dataset. The repertoires were made available in a free public database intended to serve as a resource for research on the immune response to SARS-CoV-2. Samples were obtained from the ongoing ImmuneRACE study (first 160 participants) and from 1,254 subjects provided by 6 global collaborators. Sample metadata almost always included a de-identified subject ID, COVID-19 status, age in years and sex. HLA class I and class II types, where available, came from metadata supplied by the sample provider rather than from assay-based typing. Here is what the overall study found, with its caveats: Clinical and demographic metadata were provided uncurated, with the amount varying by source and participant.

The collaborating institutions used their own protocols to collect whole blood in K2EDTA tubes. For TCRbeta analysis, collaborators shipped samples in one of three forms: frozen whole blood, isolated PBMCs, or DNA extracted from either of those sample types. Per the germline V gene (reference sequence), SGHKS is the CDR1 and YYEKEE is the CDR2. Germline trimming: 4 bases from V, 3 bases from J; junction bases outside gene matches: 5. From cysteine to phenylalanine, the CDR3 is 14 amino acids long. The retained sequence is limited to the CDR3, 42 bases, with the frame set at the first base. Note on this clone: Its target antigen remains unknown. No base-level quality is on record; no much larger clone is a single base apart.

TCRbeta CDR3 regions were amplified from genomic DNA by means of the immunoSEQ Assay, a bias-controlled multiplex PCR. Under the source paper's analysis protocol: Within the assay, amplification of reference gene primers was used to estimate how many nucleated cells each sample contained. To quantify the absolute abundance of each unique TCRbeta CDR3 rearrangement, sequence reads were collapsed and filtered. For each sample, productive Simpson clonality was calculated as the square root of Simpson's diversity index across productive rearrangements. Imported from immuneACCESS, the table was reduced by TCRdb to in-frame sequences with V and J called. These copies leave out some clones; in studies compared against another copy, an unresolved V gene accounts for under half, and the cause of the remainder is not known. For V, J and clone size, that table is used; D and trimming come from the DNA. Across this sample there are 150,000 to 200,000 clones, with more than 85% seen only once. The top ten clonotypes cover around 0.53% of the sample.

The source of this sequence is a man aged 50 to 59 with acute or convalescent COVID-19. Recombination joined TRBV5-5 with TRBJ2-7; TRBD1 lines up with 9 middle nucleotides. Sequencing was performed on peripheral blood. The CDR3 protein: CASSLTTGGYEQYF. The DNA reads as follows: TGTGCCAGCAGCCTTACGACAGGGGGCTACGAGCAGTACTTC.